This T cell receptor (beta chain) is from a study of T cell repertoires in cytomegalovirus infection. Across the study: CMV infection and matching HLA type were both indicated by public TCR beta signatures.

This clonotype was observed a few times. Its specificity is not known. MiXCR, run by TCRdb on the reads, gives a single entry per CDR3 protein. In the table there are about 570,000 distinct CDR3 sequences, 40% of which are singletons. Study findings and constraints: Frequencies of public TCR beta families were cumulated, and this identified carriers of CMV plus the relevant HLA. The ex vivo response was dominated by HLA-C-restricted CMV-specific TCR beta clonotypes.

Germline CDR1 SGHTA, CDR2 FQGNSA. Trimming removed 5 bases from V and 1 base from J, with 17 bases in between. CDR3 length: 16 amino acids. The sequencing here drew on cultured PBMCs, taken from culture after CMV antigen stimulation. V is TRBV7-2 and J is TRBJ1-2, with a possible D match to TRBD1 (5 bases). The source of this sequence is a human donor in good health (CMV status not recorded). Some clones in this sample may be carry-over from other donors' samples. CDR3 DNA sequence: TGTGCCAGCAGCAAGATCGAGGGGCCCCATAACTATGGCTACACCTTC. It specifies CASSKIEGPHNYGYTF.